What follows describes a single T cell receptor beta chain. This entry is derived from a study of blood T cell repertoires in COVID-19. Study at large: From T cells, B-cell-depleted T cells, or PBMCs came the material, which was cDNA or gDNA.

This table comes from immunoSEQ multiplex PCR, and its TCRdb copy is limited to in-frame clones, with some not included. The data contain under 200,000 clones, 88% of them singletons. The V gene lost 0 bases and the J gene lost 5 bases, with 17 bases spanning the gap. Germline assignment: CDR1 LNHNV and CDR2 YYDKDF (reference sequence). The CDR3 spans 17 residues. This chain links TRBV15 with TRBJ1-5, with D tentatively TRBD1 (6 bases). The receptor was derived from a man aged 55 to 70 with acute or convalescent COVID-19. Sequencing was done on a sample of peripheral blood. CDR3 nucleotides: TGTGCCACCAGCAGAGAAACAGGGAGAATTAACCATCAGCCCCAGCATTTT. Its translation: CATSRETGRINHQPQHF.